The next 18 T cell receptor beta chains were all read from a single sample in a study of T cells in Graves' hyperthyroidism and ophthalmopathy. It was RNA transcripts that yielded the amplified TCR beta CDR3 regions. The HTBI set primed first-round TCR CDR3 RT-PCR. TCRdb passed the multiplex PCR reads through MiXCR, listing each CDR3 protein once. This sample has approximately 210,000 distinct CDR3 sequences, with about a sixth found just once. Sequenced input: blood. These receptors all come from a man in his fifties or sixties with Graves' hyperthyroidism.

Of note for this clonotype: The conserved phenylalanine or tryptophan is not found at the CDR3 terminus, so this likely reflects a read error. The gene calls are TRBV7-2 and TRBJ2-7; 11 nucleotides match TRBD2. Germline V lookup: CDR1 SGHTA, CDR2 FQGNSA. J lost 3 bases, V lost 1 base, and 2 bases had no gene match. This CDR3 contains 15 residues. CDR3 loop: CASSLGTSGSYEQYL. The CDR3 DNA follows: TGTGCCAGCAGCTTAGGAACTAGCGGGAGCTACGAGCAGTACCTC.

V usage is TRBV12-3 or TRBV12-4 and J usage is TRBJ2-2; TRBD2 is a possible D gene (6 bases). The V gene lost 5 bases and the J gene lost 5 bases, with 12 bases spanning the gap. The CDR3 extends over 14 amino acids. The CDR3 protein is CASSTRRGTGELFF. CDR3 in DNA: TGTGCCAGCAGTACCCGGAGGGGAACCGGGGAGCTGTTTTTT.

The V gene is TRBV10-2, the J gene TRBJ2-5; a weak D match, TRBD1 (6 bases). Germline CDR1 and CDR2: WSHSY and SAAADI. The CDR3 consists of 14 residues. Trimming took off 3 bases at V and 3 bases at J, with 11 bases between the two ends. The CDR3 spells CASSDSDRKETQYF. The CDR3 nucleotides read TGCGCCAGCAGTGACTCCGACAGGAAAGAGACCCAGTACTTC.

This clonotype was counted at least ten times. The CDR3 coding sequence is TGTGCCAGCAGCTTGACTAGCGGGAGGGCCCGATCGACAGATACGCAGTATTTT. This sequence encodes CASSLTSGRARSTDTQYF. The V call is TRBV7-2, the J call TRBJ2-3; 14 bases align to TRBD2. V lost 3 bases to trimming and J lost 3 bases; unmatched junction nucleotides: 8. The CDR3 contains 18 residues. The germline CDR1 and CDR2 sequences are SGHTA and FQGNSA.

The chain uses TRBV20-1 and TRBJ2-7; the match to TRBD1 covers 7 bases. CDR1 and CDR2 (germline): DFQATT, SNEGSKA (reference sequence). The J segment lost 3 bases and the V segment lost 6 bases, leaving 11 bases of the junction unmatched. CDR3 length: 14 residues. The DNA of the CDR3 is TGCAGTGCCTATTCTGACAGGGCCAACTACGAGCAGTACTTC. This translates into CSAYSDRANYEQYF.

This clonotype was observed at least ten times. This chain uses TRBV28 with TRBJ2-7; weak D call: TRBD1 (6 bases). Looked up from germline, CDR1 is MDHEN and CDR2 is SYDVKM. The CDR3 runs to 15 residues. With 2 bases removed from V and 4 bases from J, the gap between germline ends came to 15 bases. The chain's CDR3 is CASSLDTGQGYEQYF. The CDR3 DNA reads TGTGCCAGCAGTTTAGATACGGGTCAGGGGTACGAGCAGTACTTC. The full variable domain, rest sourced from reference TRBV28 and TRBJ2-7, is DVKVTQSSRYLVKRTGEKVFLECVQDMDHENMFWYRQDPGLGLRLIYFSYDVKMKEKGDIPEGYSVSREKKERFSLILESASTNQTSMYLCASSLDTGQGYEQYFGPGTRLTVT.

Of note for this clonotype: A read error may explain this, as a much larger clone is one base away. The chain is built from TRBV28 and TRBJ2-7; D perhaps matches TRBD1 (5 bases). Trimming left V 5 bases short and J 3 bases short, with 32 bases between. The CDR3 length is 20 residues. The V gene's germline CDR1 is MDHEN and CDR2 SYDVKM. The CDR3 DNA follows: TGTGCCAGCAGTCCCCCCAAAGAAGCCCAGGGTGGGATCAGAATCTACGAGCAGTACTTC. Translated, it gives CASSPPKEAQGGIRIYEQYF.

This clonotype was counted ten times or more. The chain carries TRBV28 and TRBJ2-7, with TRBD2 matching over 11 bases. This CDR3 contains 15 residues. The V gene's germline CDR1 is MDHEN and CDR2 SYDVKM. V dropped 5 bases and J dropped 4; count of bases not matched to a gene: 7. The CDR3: CASSLRTSGPYEQYF. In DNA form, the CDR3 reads TGTGCCAGCAGTCTTAGGACTAGCGGGCCTTACGAGCAGTACTTC.

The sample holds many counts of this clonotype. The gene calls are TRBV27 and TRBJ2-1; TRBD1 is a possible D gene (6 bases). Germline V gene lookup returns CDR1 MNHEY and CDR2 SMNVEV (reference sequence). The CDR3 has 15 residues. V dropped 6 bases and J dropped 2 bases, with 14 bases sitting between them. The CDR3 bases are TGTGCCAGCAGCCCAGGGGTAGGGACCTACAATGAGCAGTTCTTC. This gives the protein CASSPGVGTYNEQFF.

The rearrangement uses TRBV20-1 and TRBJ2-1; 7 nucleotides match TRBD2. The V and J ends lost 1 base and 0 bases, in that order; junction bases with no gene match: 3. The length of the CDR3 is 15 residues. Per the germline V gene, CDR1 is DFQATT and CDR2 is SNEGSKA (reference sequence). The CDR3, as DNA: TGCAGTGCTAGAGGGCGGGAGTACTCCTACAATGAGCAGTTCTTC. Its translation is CSARGREYSYNEQFF.

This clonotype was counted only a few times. CDR3 sequence reads: CAWSLGGSWNIQYF. The CDR3 region has the DNA TGTGCCTGGAGTCTGGGCGGGAGTTGGAACATTCAGTACTTC. The chain couples TRBV30 to TRBJ2-4, with 7 bases aligning to TRBD2. The germline CDR1 and CDR2 sequences are GTSNPN and SVGIG (reference sequence). This CDR3 has 14 residues. J gave up 7 bases and V 2 bases, and 8 bases lay outside the gene matches. The full variable domain, rest sourced from reference TRBV30 and TRBJ2-4, is SQTIHQWPATLVQPVGSPLSLECTVEGTSNPNLYWYRQAAGRGLQLLFYSVGIGQISSEVPQNLSASRPQDRQFILSSKKLLLSDSGFYLCAWSLGGSWNIQYFGAGTRLSVL.

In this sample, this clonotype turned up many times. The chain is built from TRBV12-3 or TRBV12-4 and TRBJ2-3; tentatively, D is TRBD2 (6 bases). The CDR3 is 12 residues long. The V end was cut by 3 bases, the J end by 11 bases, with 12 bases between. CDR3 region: CASSFPGTQQYF. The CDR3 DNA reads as TGTGCCAGCAGTTTTCCCGGGACTCAGCAGTATTTT.

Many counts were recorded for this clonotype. The CDR3 here is CASSHPPGQGSGVEEETQYF. The CDR3 region has the DNA TGTGCCAGCAGCCACCCTCCGGGACAGGGATCTGGTGTCGAGGAAGAGACCCAGTACTTC. The genes are TRBV13 and TRBJ2-5; TRBD1 matches at 9 bases. The V gene end was trimmed by 5 bases and the J gene end by 3 bases; junction bases not matched to a gene: 22. The CDR3 totals 20 residues. The germline CDR1 and CDR2 sequences are PRHDT and FYEKMQ (reference sequence).

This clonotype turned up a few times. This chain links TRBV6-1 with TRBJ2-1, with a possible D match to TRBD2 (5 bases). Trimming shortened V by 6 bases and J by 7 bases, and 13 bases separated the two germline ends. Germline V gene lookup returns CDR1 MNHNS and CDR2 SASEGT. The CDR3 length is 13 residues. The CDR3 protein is CASRDSLGNEQFF. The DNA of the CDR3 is TGTGCCAGCAGGGACTCTCTAGGTAATGAGCAGTTCTTC.

The CDR3 sequence is CASSNAGTHSTDTQYF. The CDR3 coding sequence is TGTGCCAGCAGTAATGCCGGGACGCATAGCACAGATACGCAGTATTTT. This chain connects TRBV27 to TRBJ2-3; D possibly matches TRBD1 or TRBD2 (5 bases each). With 5 bases removed from V and 0 bases from J, the gap between germline ends came to 15 bases. The germline V gene has CDR1 MNHEY and CDR2 SMNVEV (reference sequence). CDR3 length equals 16 residues.

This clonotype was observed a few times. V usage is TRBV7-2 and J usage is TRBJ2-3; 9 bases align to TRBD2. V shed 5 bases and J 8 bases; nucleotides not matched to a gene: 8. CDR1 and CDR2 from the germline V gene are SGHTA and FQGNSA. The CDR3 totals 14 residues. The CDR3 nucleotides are TGTGCCAGCAGCGGGGCTAGCGGGACTGGTACGCAGTATTTT. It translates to CASSGASGTGTQYF.

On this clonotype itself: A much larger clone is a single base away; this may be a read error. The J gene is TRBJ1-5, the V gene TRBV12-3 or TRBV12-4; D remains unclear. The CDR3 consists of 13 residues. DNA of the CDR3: TGTGCCGGCAGTTGGGCCCCCAATCAGCCCCAGCATTTT. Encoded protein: CAGSWAPNQPQHF.

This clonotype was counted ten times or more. CDR3 protein: CASSLKGGQGSNEQYF. In DNA, the CDR3 is TGTGCCAGCAGTTTAAAGGGGGGACAGGGTAGCAACGAGCAGTACTTC. This chain uses TRBV27 with TRBJ2-7, with 9 bases matching TRBD1. J lost 5 bases, V lost 2 bases, and 10 bases had no gene match. The CDR3 runs 16 residues. CDR1 and CDR2 (germline): MNHEY, SMNVEV (reference sequence).